This TCR beta chain was documented in a study of shared T cell receptors in the human thymus. The length of the CDR3 is 18 residues. The V end was cut by 5 bases, the J end by 0 bases, with 19 bases between. Germline-derived CDR1 and CDR2 are SEHNR and FQNEAQ (reference sequence). This clone was recorded once. The method was immunoSEQ multiplex PCR; TCRdb's version includes in-frame clones alone and lacks a portion of them. The sample includes approximately 660,000 clones, over 75% of them seen just once. The same data also contributed to another study, on human thymus T cells. As that study records: Having surgery to correct congenital heart defects, healthy Finnish infants acted as the donors. Thymus pieces cut out during corrective heart surgery were the tissue that was used. Biased V and J segment usage appeared in thymus and peripheral blood. Unrelated individuals had highly overlapping thymic repertoires, as reported in related research.

The sequencing input was thymocytes. The V and J genes are TRBV7-9 and TRBJ2-2, with D perhaps TRBD2 (6 bases). This receptor was obtained from a boy in the first two years of life with a congenital heart defect. The CDR3 sequence: CASSLTRRGSPNTGELFF. CDR3 coding DNA: TGTGCCAGCAGCCTTACAAGGAGGGGATCGCCGAACACCGGGGAGCTGTTTTTT.